This TCR beta chain was retrieved from a study of cytomegalovirus exposure and HLA in healthy donors. Concerning this clone itself: Its antigen is as yet unknown.

The V gene's germline CDR1 is SGHTA and CDR2 FQGNSA. The CDR3 totals 18 residues. V shed 1 base, J shed 5 bases, and the junction held 12 bases outside the gene matches. Study-level findings and limits: It was shown in a later analysis that HLA-associated TCR beta chains were more clonally expanded than other, equally common chains.

PCR used 60 Vbeta primers and 13 Jbeta primers. Sequencing used immunoSEQ multiplex PCR; TCRdb keeps in-frame clones, though not all of them. The sample lists approximately 240,000 clones, 82% occurring once. The chain employs TRBV7-2 and TRBJ2-5, with 11 nucleotides matching TRBD2. Sequenced sample: PBMCs. The TCR sequence derives from a middle-aged woman in good health and CMV-seropositive. The DNA for the CDR3 is TGTGCCAGCAGCTTAGAAGGGCTAGCGGGGGGCCGGGGGGAGACCCAGTACTTC. Amino acid sequence: CASSLEGLAGGRGETQYF.